Listed here are 24 T cell receptor beta chains from one sample, sequenced in a study of cytomegalovirus exposure and HLA in healthy donors. Vbeta (60) and Jbeta (13) primers were used in the PCR. The method was immunoSEQ multiplex PCR; TCRdb's version includes in-frame clones alone and lacks a portion of them. There are 170,000 or so clones in the sample; about 80% occur only once, and 6% to 7.5% lies in the top ten. Sequencing was carried out using PBMCs. The source is a man younger than 45 in good health and CMV-seropositive.

CDR3 coding DNA: TGCAGCGTTGTTACGGGACTAGCGGGCGATAGCTCCTACAATGAGCAGTTCTTC. Translating it yields CSVVTGLAGDSSYNEQFF. V gene TRBV29-1 combines with J gene TRBJ2-1; 12 nucleotides agree with TRBD2. CDR3 length: 18 residues. Trimming took 4 bases from V and 0 from J; bases not matched to a gene: 10. The germline CDR1 and CDR2 sequences are SQVTM and ANQGSEA.

V usage is TRBV6-5 and J usage is TRBJ2-7, with D maybe TRBD1 (6 bases). Germline V lookup: CDR1 MNHEY, CDR2 SVGAGI. The CDR3 is made up of 13 amino acids. The V end was cut by 9 bases, the J end by 3 bases, with 15 bases between. CDR3 coding DNA: TGTGCCAGTTACAGGGAGAGGGGCTACGAGCAGTACTTC. It yields the protein CASYRERGYEQYF.

The J gene is TRBJ1-1, the V gene TRBV6-1; D ambiguous. V was clipped by 5 bases and J by 0 bases, with 7 bases between them. The length of the CDR3 is 13 residues. Germline values: CDR1 MNHNS, CDR2 SASEGT. The CDR3 sequence: CASSLDMNTEAFF. The DNA of the CDR3 is TGTGCCAGCAGTCTCGACATGAACACTGAAGCTTTCTTT.

The chain recombines TRBV2 with TRBJ1-4; perhaps TRBD1 as D (6 bases). CDR1 is SNHLY and CDR2 is FYNNEI in the germline V gene. The CDR3 runs to 14 residues. Deletions cut 10 bases from V and 4 bases from J, with 16 bases between. The CDR3 DNA reads TGTGCCACCCACACAGGGCTGGGTAATGAAAAACTGTTTTTT. Its translation: CATHTGLGNEKLFF. The complete variable domain, with remaining parts taken from reference TRBV2 and TRBJ1-4, reads EPEVTQTPSHQVTQMGQEVILRCVPISNHLYFYWYRQILGQKVEFLVSFYNNEISEKSEIFDDQFSVERPDGSNFTLKIRSTKLEDSAMYFCATHTGLGNEKLFFGSGTQLSVL.

This sequence joins TRBV5-1 and TRBJ2-5; TRBD2 matches at 9 bases. CDR3 length equals 15 residues. Germline CDR1 is SGHRS and CDR2 is YFSETQ. J lost 2 bases, V lost 1 base, and 3 bases had no gene match. CDR3 coding DNA: TGCGCCAGCAGCTTGACTAGCGGGTTACAAGAGACCCAGTACTTC. Translating it yields CASSLTSGLQETQYF.

The chain joins TRBV19 to TRBJ1-3; D unresolved. Germline V CDR1 and CDR2: LNHDA, SQIVND (reference sequence). CDR3 length: 14 residues. V was trimmed by 9 bases and J by 4 bases, leaving 16 bases between them. The CDR3 sequence is CASGYPAGGNTIYF. As DNA, the CDR3 is TGTGCCAGCGGGTACCCGGCGGGGGGAAACACCATATATTTT.

The J gene is TRBJ2-7, the V gene TRBV6-1; D may be TRBD2 (6 bases). The germline gives CDR1 MNHNS, CDR2 SASEGT. The V gene lost 4 bases and the J gene lost 0 bases, with 19 bases spanning the gap. The length of the CDR3 is 17 residues. The CDR3 region has the DNA TGTGCCAGCAGTGTCCTAGCGCCTAATCGAGCCTCCTACGAGCAGTACTTC. It specifies CASSVLAPNRASYEQYF.

This sequence joins TRBV5-1 and TRBJ1-2; maybe TRBD1 (5 bases). This CDR3 contains 13 residues. V lost 3 bases, J lost 6 bases, and 12 bases lay in between. Germline V lookup: CDR1 SGHRS, CDR2 YFSETQ. The CDR3 sequence is CASSSTVINGYTF. In DNA form, the CDR3 reads TGCGCCAGCAGCTCGACAGTCATCAATGGCTACACCTTC.

The CDR3 coding sequence is TGTGCCAGCAGCTTAGAGGGAGTAATTTACAATGAGCAGTTCTTC. It codes for CASSLEGVIYNEQFF. The gene calls are TRBV11-2 and TRBJ2-1, with D possibly TRBD2 on 5 matching bases. V dropped 0 bases and J dropped 4 bases, with 10 bases sitting between them. The CDR3 length is 15 residues. The germline gives CDR1 SGHAT, CDR2 FQNNGV.

The chain joins TRBV4-2 to TRBJ2-5; 10 bases line up with TRBD2. This CDR3 contains 16 residues. V was pared by 4 bases and J by 5 bases, with 10 bases of the junction left unmatched. The germline V gene encodes CDR1 LGHNA and CDR2 YNFKEQ. The CDR3 coding sequence is TGTGCCAGCAGCCCCCCCGGGACTAGCGTGTACGAGACCCAGTACTTC. Translating gives CASSPPGTSVYETQYF.

The J gene is TRBJ1-2, the V gene TRBV18; the match to TRBD1 covers 9 bases. V trimming: 2 bases; J trimming: 8 bases; junction bases outside the gene matches: 6. Germline V lookup: CDR1 KGHSH, CDR2 LQKENI. The CDR3 spans 14 residues. CDR3 sequence reads: CASSPGRTGDGYTF. CDR3 DNA: TGTGCCAGCTCACCAGGGAGGACAGGGGACGGCTACACCTTC.

The rearrangement joins TRBV7-6 to TRBJ1-1; 7 bases match TRBD1. V dropped 5 bases and J dropped 2; count of bases not matched to a gene: 5. CDR3 length: 14 amino acids. Germline V gene data show CDR1 as SGHVS and CDR2 as FNYEAQ. The CDR3 here is CASSLRTGNTEAFF. The CDR3 DNA sequence: TGTGCCAGCAGCCTACGGACAGGCAACACTGAAGCTTTCTTT.

The chain joins TRBV5-1 to TRBJ2-3; the match to TRBD2 covers 7 bases. Germline CDR1 SGHRS, CDR2 YFSETQ. The CDR3 extends over 14 amino acids. V lost 7 bases and J lost 6; bases outside the gene matches: 11. Here the CDR3 DNA reads TGCGCCAGCGCTTGGACTAGTGGCGAGGATACGCAGTATTTT. Protein product: CASAWTSGEDTQYF. The full variable domain, in which reference TRBV5-1 and TRBJ2-3 provide the parts outside the CDR3, is KAGVTQTPRYLIKTRGQQVTLSCSPISGHRSVSWYQQTPGQGLQFLFEYFSETQRNKGNFPGRFSGRQFSNSRSEMNVSTLELGDSALYLCASAWTSGEDTQYFGPGTRLTVL.

The chain is built from TRBV15 and TRBJ1-1, with 7 nucleotides matching TRBD1. Germline V gene data show CDR1 as LNHNV and CDR2 as YYDKDF (reference sequence). With V trimmed by 0 bases and J by 3 bases, 10 bases remained unmatched. This CDR3 has 17 amino acids. The CDR3 is CATSREEGAEEDTEAFF. For the CDR3, the DNA is TGTGCCACCAGCAGAGAGGAGGGGGCCGAAGAGGACACTGAAGCTTTCTTT. The full variable domain, rest sourced from reference TRBV15 and TRBJ1-1, is DAMVIQNPRYQVTQFGKPVTLSCSQTLNHNVMYWYQQKSSQAPKLLFHYYDKDFNNEADTPDNFQSRRPNTSFCFLDIRSPGLGDTAMYLCATSREEGAEEDTEAFFGQGTRLTVV.

The rearrangement links TRBV9 to TRBJ2-2; D gene unclear. Trimming removed 0 bases from V and 5 bases from J, with 14 bases in between. The CDR3 has 16 amino acids. The germline gives CDR1 SGDLS, CDR2 YYNGEE. CDR3 nucleotide sequence: TGTGCCAGCAGCGTAGGACCTGAATTGAGGACCGGGGAGCTGTTTTTT. It encodes CASSVGPELRTGELFF.

The chain couples TRBV15 to TRBJ1-1, with D maybe TRBD1 (5 bases). Germline V CDR1 and CDR2: LNHNV, YYDKDF (reference sequence). Trimming shortened V by 5 bases and J by 8 bases, and 21 bases separated the two germline ends. This CDR3 is built from 15 residues. Here the CDR3 DNA reads TGTGCCACCAGCCTAAGGTCCGGGGGGGTCGGGGAAGCTTTCTTT. Protein sequence: CATSLRSGGVGEAFF.

The chain has TRBV14 and TRBJ2-2; no definite D call. Germline-derived CDR1 and CDR2 are SGHDN and FVKESK. This CDR3 spans 15 amino acids. The V end lost 4 bases, the J end lost 3 bases, and 12 bases lay between the germline ends. CDR3 nucleotides: TGTGCCAGCAGCCCTCTTGGCACCCACACCGGGGAGCTGTTTTTT. Translation gives CASSPLGTHTGELFF.

The gene calls are TRBV19 and TRBJ2-7; 9 bases are shared with TRBD2. Per the germline V gene, CDR1 is LNHDA and CDR2 is SQIVND (reference sequence). J gave up 4 bases and V 5 bases, and 6 bases lay outside the gene matches. This CDR3 spans 14 amino acids. DNA of the CDR3: TGTGCCAGTAGTTGGGCTAGCGGGGATTACGAGCAGTACTTC. This gives the protein CASSWASGDYEQYF.

J is TRBJ2-7 and V is TRBV11-3; 8 bases line up with TRBD1. This CDR3 comprises 14 residues. J lost 3 bases, V lost 5 bases, and 6 bases had no gene match. The germline V gene has CDR1 SGHNT and CDR2 YENEEA. The DNA for the CDR3 is TGTGCCAGCAGCCCCGGACAGGGTGTCTACGAGCAGTACTTC. This translates into CASSPGQGVYEQYF.

The chain links TRBV4-1 to TRBJ2-2; the match to TRBD2 covers 9 bases. CDR3 length equals 16 residues. The V gene's germline CDR1 is MGHRA and CDR2 YSYEKL. V lost 3 bases and J lost 7; bases outside the gene matches: 9. The CDR3 coding sequence is TGCGCCAGCAGCCATTCGGCGGGAGGGCCAGTCGGGGAGCTGTTTTTT. Protein product: CASSHSAGGPVGELFF.

This clone was found once. V usage is TRBV4-2 and J usage is TRBJ1-1; 10 bases match TRBD1. V lost 1 base and J lost 6; bases outside the gene matches: 14. CDR3 length: 18 amino acids. CDR1 is LGHNA, CDR2 YNFKEQ, per germline. The chain's CDR3 is CASSQVGTARQGASEAFF. The CDR3 region has the DNA TGTGCCAGCAGCCAAGTGGGAACCGCGCGACAGGGGGCCTCTGAAGCTTTCTTT.

V usage is TRBV7-8 and J usage is TRBJ2-1, with D possibly matching TRBD1 (5 bases). This CDR3 region has 13 residues. Trimming left V 5 bases short and J 4 bases short, with 9 bases between. Germline CDR1 and CDR2: SGHVS and FQNEAQ. In DNA form, the CDR3 reads TGTGCCAGCAGCCGACAGCTTTACAATGAGCAGTTCTTC. Its protein is CASSRQLYNEQFF.

The chain has TRBV4-1 and TRBJ2-7, with 10 bases aligning to TRBD1. The CDR3 runs 16 residues. Germline lookup yields CDR1 MGHRA and CDR2 YSYEKL. Losses at the gene ends were 3 bases for V and 3 bases for J; bases not matched to a gene: 8. CDR3 protein: CASSQAWGQGIYEQYF. Written as DNA, the CDR3 is TGCGCCAGCAGCCAGGCCTGGGGACAGGGGATCTACGAGCAGTACTTC.

V gene TRBV5-1 combines with J gene TRBJ2-3, with 9 bases fitting TRBD1. This CDR3 region has 14 residues. V dropped 9 bases and J dropped 4; count of bases not matched to a gene: 9. The germline V gene encodes CDR1 SGHRS and CDR2 YFSETQ. The CDR3 reads CATYRGRSADTQYF. The CDR3 nucleotides are TGCGCCACCTACAGGGGGCGAAGCGCAGATACGCAGTATTTT. Drawing the rest from reference TRBV5-1 and TRBJ2-3, the complete variable domain is KAGVTQTPRYLIKTRGQQVTLSCSPISGHRSVSWYQQTPGQGLQFLFEYFSETQRNKGNFPGRFSGRQFSNSRSEMNVSTLELGDSALYLCATYRGRSADTQYFGPGTRLTVL.